The next 6 T cell receptor beta chains were all read from a single sample in a study of regulatory T cells in long-lasting Graves disease. iRepertoire HTBI primers and Arm-PCR of CDR3 regions built TCR beta libraries. In TCRdb, the multiplex PCR reads were re-called with MiXCR into one record per CDR3 protein. The data show some 440,000 distinct CDR3 sequences, about a fifth seen once. As to time point: persistent/refractory GD, antithyroid drugs over 5 years with positive TRAb. Following extraction of RNA from PBMCs, that RNA was used to make the TCR library. The sample was peripheral blood mononuclear cells (PBMCs), taken when the disease was refractory, from a patient treated with antithyroid drugs. Receptors originate from a female donor with Graves disease.

J is TRBJ2-4 and V is TRBV7-2; 7 bases are a match to TRBD1. The germline V gene has CDR1 SGHTA and CDR2 FQGNSA. V trimming: 0 bases; J trimming: 3 bases; junction bases outside the gene matches: 8. The CDR3 covers 17 residues. The CDR3 sequence: CASSLAEVTGYKNIQYF. The CDR3, as DNA: TGTGCCAGCAGCTTAGCAGAAGTGACAGGGTACAAAAACATTCAGTACTTC.

This clonotype was observed many times. The DNA of the CDR3 is TGCGCCAGCAGCTTGGGGACAGCCGGAAGGAATTCACCCCTCCACTTT. Encoded protein: CASSLGTAGRNSPLHF. The chain has TRBV5-1 and TRBJ1-6, with a weak D call TRBD1 (6 bases). This CDR3 region has 16 residues. Trimming removed 0 bases at V and 7 bases at J, with 14 bases between. Germline CDR1 SGHRS, CDR2 YFSETQ.

This rearrangement joins TRBV27 to TRBJ2-7; 7 positions match TRBD1. The CDR3 has 15 amino acids. Per the germline V gene, CDR1 is MNHEY and CDR2 is SMNVEV (reference sequence). V was clipped by 6 bases and J by 4 bases; unmatched bases: 12. This chain's CDR3 is CASRRAGTAFYEQYF. The DNA of the CDR3 is TGTGCCAGCAGACGGGCCGGGACAGCTTTTTACGAGCAGTACTTC.

This clonotype was seen only a few times. V gene TRBV2 combines with J gene TRBJ2-1; 10 nucleotides match TRBD2. There are 16 residues in the CDR3. CDR1 and CDR2 (germline): SNHLY, FYNNEI. The ends lost 7 bases at V and 7 bases at J; junction bases unmatched: 13. The CDR3 DNA sequence: TGTGCCAGCAAGGACGGGAGGGCTAGCGGGAGAAATGAGCAGTTCTTC. Its translation: CASKDGRASGRNEQFF.

This clonotype was seen many times. The chain uses TRBV27 and TRBJ2-7; 10 nucleotides agree with TRBD2. V gave up 5 bases and J gave up 5 bases; unmatched junction bases: 6. The CDR3 sequence is 14 residues long. Germline CDR1 reads MNHEY; CDR2 reads SMNVEV (reference sequence). The CDR3 DNA follows: TGTGCCAGCAGTCTACTAGCGGGACTTGACGAGCAGTACTTC. It encodes CASSLLAGLDEQYF.

The chain links TRBV6-5 to TRBJ1-2; TRBD1 is a possible D gene (5 bases). V dropped 2 bases and J dropped 1 base, with 11 bases sitting between them. CDR3 length: 15 amino acids. Germline V gene lookup returns CDR1 MNHEY and CDR2 SVGAGI. The CDR3 spells CASSYGPRGNYGYTF. The CDR3 region has the DNA TGTGCCAGCAGTTACGGCCCTAGGGGTAACTATGGCTACACCTTC.